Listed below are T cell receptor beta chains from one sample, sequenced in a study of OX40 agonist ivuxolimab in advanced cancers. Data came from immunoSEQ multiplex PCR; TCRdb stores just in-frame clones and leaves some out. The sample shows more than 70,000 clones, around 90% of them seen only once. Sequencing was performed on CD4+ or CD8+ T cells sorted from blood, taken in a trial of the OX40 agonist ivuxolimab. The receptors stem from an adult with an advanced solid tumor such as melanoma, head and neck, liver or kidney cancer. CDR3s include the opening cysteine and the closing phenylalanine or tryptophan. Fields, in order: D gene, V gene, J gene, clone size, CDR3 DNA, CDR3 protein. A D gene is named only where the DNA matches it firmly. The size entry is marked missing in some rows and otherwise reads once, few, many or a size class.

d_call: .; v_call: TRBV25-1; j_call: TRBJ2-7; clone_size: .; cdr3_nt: TGTGCCAGCAGTGGTGCCTACGAGCAGTACTTC; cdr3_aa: CASSGAYEQYF
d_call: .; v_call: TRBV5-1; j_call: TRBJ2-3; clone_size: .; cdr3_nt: TGCGCCAGCAGCCGAGTTACAGGAGGCACAGATACGCAGTATTTT; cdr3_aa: CASSRVTGGTDTQYF
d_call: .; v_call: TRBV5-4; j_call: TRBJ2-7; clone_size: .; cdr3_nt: TGTGCCAGCAGCTTGGTGGAGGGCTACGAGCAGTACTTC; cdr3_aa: CASSLVEGYEQYF
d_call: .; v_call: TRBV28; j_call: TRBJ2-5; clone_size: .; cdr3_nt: TGTGCCAGCAGCAGAGGGGGTTGGGAGACCCAGTACTTC; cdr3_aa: CASSRGGWETQYF
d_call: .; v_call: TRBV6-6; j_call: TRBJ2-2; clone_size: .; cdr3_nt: TGTGCCAGCGGGGGACGGGCTTTTACCGGGGAGCTGTTTTTT; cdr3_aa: CASGGRAFTGELFF
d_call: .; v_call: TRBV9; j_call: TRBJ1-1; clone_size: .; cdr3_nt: TGTGCCAGCAGCGCTACTAACACTGAAGCTTTCTTT; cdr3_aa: CASSATNTEAFF
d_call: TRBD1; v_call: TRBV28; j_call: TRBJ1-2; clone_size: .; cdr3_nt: TGTGCCAGCAGTTTCGGACAGGGGTGGTATGGCTACACCTTC; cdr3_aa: CASSFGQGWYGYTF
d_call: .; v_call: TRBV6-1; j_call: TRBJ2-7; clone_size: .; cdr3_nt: TGTGCCAGCAGCCCTACCGGGGGACGGATCTACGAGCAGTACTTC; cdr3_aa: CASSPTGGRIYEQYF
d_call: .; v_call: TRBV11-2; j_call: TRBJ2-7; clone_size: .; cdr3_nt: TGTGCCAGCAGCTTAGGAACAGGGATGGCCTACGAGCAGTACTTC; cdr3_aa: CASSLGTGMAYEQYF
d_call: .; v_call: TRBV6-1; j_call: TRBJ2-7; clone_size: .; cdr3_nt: TGTGCCAGCATTCCCCCGATCCGGGACCCCTACGAGCAGTACTTC; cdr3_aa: CASIPPIRDPYEQYF
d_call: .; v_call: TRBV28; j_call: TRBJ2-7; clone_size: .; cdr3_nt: TGTGCCAGCAGGATCAATGACGCCTACGAGCAGTACTTC; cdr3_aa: CASRINDAYEQYF
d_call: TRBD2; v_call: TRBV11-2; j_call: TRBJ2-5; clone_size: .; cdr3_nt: TGTGCCAGCAGGCCGATTGGCGGGGGGATCGAGACCCAGTACTTC; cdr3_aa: CASRPIGGGIETQYF
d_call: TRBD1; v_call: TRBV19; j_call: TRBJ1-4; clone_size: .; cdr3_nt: TGTGCCAGTGCCAGGGGGAATCTTGAAAAACTGTTTTTT; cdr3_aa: CASARGNLEKLFF
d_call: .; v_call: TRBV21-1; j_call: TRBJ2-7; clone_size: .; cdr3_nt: TGTGCCAGCAGCAAAAAAGAAAAGCCTAATAGCGGCGAGCAGTACTTC; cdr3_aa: CASSKKEKPNSGEQYF
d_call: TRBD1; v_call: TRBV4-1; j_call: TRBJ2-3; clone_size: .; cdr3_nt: TGCGCCAGCAGCCAAGACCCCCCCGGGACAGCTGGAGATACGCAGTATTTT; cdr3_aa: CASSQDPPGTAGDTQYF
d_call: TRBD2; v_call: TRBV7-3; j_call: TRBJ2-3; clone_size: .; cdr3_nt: TGTGCCAGCAGTCCAAGCGGGAGTATAGAAGATACGCAGTATTTT; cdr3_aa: CASSPSGSIEDTQYF
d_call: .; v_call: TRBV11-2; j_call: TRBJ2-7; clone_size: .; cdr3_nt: TGTGCCAGCAGTGACTTCTACGAGCAGTACTTC; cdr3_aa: CASSDFYEQYF
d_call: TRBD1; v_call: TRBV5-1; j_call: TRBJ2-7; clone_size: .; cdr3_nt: TGCGCCAGCAGCTTGGAGGGGGCCCACGAGCAGTACTTC; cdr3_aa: CASSLEGAHEQYF
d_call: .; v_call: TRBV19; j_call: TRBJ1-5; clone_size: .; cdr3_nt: TGTGCCAGTACGACGCTTTACAATCAGCCCCAGCATTTT; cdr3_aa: CASTTLYNQPQHF
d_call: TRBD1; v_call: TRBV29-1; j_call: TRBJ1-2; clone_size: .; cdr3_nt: TGCAGCGTTGGGTCTAGGGACAGGGGGCTTAGCTATGGCTACACCTTC; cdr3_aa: CSVGSRDRGLSYGYTF
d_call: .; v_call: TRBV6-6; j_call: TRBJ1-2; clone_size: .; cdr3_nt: TGTGCCAGCACCGACGGGGGCTATGGCTACACCTTC; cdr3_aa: CASTDGGYGYTF
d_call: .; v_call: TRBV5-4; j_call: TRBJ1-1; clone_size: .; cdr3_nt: TGTGCCAGCAGCCCCCGCGGAGGAACGAACACTGAAGCTTTCTTT; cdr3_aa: CASSPRGGTNTEAFF
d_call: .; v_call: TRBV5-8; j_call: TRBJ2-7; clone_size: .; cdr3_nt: TGTGCCAGCAGCTTTAATGAGGATACCTACGAGCAGTACTTC; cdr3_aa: CASSFNEDTYEQYF
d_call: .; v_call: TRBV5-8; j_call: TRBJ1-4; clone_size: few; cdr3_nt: TGTGCCAGCAGCTTGGGAATCTCAACTAATGAAAAACTGTTTTTT; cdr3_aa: CASSLGISTNEKLFF
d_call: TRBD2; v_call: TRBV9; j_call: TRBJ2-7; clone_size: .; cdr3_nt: TGTGCCAGCGCTAGGGGAGGGTCCGAGCAGTACTTC; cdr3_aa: CASARGGSEQYF
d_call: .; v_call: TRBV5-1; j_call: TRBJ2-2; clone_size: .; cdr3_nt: TGCGCCAGCAGCGCCGGGGCAGACAACACCGGGGAGCTGTTTTTT; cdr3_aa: CASSAGADNTGELFF
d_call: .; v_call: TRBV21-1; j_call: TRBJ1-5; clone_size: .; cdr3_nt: TGTGCCAGCAGCAAATTCGGGACGGGTGATAGCAATCAGCCCCAGCATTTT; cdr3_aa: CASSKFGTGDSNQPQHF
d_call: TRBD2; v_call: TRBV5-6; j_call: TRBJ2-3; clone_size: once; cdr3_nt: TGTGCCAGCAGCTTGGCGACTAGCGGGAGTGATACGCAGTATTTT; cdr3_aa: CASSLATSGSDTQYF
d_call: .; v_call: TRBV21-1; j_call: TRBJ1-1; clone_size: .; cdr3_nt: TGTGCCAGCAGCAAAGAACCGGGCTACACTGAAGCTTTCTTT; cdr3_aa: CASSKEPGYTEAFF
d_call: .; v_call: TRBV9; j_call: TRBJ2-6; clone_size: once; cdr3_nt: TGTGCCAGCAGTCCCACGGGTTCTGGGGCCAACGTCCTGACTTTC; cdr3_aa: CASSPTGSGANVLTF
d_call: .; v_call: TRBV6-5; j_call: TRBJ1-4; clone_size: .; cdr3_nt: TGTGCCACCGCCTCGAGGGGCCTCCTTAATGAAAAACTGTTTTTT; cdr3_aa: CATASRGLLNEKLFF
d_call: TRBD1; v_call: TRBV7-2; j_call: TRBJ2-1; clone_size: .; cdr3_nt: TGTGCCAGCAGCTTATACAGGGGTTCGAATGAGCAGTTCTTC; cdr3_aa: CASSLYRGSNEQFF
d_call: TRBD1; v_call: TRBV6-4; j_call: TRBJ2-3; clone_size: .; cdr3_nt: TGTGCCAGCAGTGACTCAGAGGGGGCATCGGATACGCAGTATTTT; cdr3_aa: CASSDSEGASDTQYF
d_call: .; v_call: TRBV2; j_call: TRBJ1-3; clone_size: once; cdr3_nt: TGTGCCAGCAGTGAAGGGCCCCGAGCCGGAAACACCATATATTTT; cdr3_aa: CASSEGPRAGNTIYF
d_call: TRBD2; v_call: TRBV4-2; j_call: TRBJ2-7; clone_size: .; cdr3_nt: TGTGCCAGCAGCCAAGACGCGACTAGCGGGGCGACTCCCTACGAGCAGTACTTC; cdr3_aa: CASSQDATSGATPYEQYF
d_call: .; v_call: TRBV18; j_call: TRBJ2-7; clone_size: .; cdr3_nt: TGTGCCAGCTCACGGGGGCGAGGCGGGGGCTACGAGCAGTACTTC; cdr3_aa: CASSRGRGGGYEQYF
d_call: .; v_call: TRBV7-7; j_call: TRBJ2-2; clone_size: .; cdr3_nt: TGTGCTAGCAGCTTAAATCAGATCGCGAACACCGGGGAGCTGTTTTTT; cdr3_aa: CASSLNQIANTGELFF
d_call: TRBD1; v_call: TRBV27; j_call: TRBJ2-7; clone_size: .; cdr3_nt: TGTGCCAGCAGTTTATCGGGACAGGGTTCCTACGAGCAGTACTTC; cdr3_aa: CASSLSGQGSYEQYF
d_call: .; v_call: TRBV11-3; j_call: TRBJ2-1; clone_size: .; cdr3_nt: TGTGCCAGCAGCCCGCTGGGTTCTTCTTACAATGAGCAGTTCTTC; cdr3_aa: CASSPLGSSYNEQFF
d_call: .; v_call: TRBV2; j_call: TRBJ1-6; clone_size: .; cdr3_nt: TGTGCCAGCAGTGAAGATCGGGATTCACCCCTCCACTTT; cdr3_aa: CASSEDRDSPLHF
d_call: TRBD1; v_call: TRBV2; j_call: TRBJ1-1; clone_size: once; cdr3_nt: TGTGCCAGCGGGGGACAGGGACTCACTGAAGCTTTCTTT; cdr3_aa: CASGGQGLTEAFF
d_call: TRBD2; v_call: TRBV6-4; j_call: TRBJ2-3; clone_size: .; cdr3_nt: TGTGCCAGCAGTACCGGGACTAGCGGATATACGCAGTATTTT; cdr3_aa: CASSTGTSGYTQYF
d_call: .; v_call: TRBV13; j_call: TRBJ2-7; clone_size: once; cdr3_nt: TGTGCCAGCAGCTTAGGCCCGGTCGGGGAGCAGTACTTC; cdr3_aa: CASSLGPVGEQYF
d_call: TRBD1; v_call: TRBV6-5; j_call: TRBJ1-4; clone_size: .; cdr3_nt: TGTGCCAGCAGTTACCGACAGGGGGTAGGAAAACTGTTTTTT; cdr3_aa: CASSYRQGVGKLFF
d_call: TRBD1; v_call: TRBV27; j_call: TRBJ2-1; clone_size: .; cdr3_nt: TGTGCCAGCAGTGCCTTCAGGGGGCTCGTCAATGAGCAGTTCTTC; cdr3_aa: CASSAFRGLVNEQFF
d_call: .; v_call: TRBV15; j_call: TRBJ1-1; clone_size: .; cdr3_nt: TGTGCCACCAGCGCCGACAGGCGTGTTAACACTGAAGCTTTCTTT; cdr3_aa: CATSADRRVNTEAFF
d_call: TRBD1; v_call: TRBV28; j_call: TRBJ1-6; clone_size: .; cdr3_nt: TGTGCCAGCAGACTACCGGGACAGGGCGTTTGGACCCTCCACTTT; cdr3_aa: CASRLPGQGVWTLHF
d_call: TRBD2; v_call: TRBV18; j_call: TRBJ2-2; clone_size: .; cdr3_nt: TGTGCCAGCTCACCACAGAGCGGACTAGCTGTCGCCGGGGAGCTGTTTTTT; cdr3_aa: CASSPQSGLAVAGELFF
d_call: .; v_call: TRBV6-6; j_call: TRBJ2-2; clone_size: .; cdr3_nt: TGTGCCAGCAGTTTACCCCCTCGCGGGGAGCTGTTTTTT; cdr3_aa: CASSLPPRGELFF
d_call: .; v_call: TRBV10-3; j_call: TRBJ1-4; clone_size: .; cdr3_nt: TGTGCCATCTCCCCCGCACCCGCAACTAATGAAAAACTGTTTTTT; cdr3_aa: CAISPAPATNEKLFF
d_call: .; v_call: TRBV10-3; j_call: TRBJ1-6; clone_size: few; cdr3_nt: TGTGCCATCAGTGACAGGGAGGGTGCACCCCTCCACTTT; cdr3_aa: CAISDREGAPLHF
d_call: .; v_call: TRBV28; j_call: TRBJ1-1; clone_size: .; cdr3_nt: TGTGCCAGCAGTTTAAGGACGGCCTTCAACACTGAAGCTTTCTTT; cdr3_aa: CASSLRTAFNTEAFF
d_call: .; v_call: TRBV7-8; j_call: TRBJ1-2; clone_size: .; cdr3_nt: TGTGCCAGCAGCTTAATGGGTGCCAGGGCGGGGGGCTACACCTTC; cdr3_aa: CASSLMGARAGGYTF
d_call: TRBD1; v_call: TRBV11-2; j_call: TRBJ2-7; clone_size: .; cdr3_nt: TGTGCCAGCAGCCCCATAGGCCGTATGCGAGACAGGGACCCCTACGAGCAGTACTTC; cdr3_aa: CASSPIGRMRDRDPYEQYF
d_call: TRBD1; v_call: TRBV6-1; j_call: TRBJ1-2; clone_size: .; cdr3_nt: TGTGCCAGCAGTGAGAGGACAGGGCCGAGTGTCTATGGCTACACCTTC; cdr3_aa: CASSERTGPSVYGYTF
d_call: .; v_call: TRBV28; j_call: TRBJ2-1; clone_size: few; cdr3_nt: TGTGCCAGCAGGAAGGACAGAAGTTACAATGAGCAGTTCTTC; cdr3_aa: CASRKDRSYNEQFF
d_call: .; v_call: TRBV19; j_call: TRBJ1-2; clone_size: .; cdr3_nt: TGTGCCAGTAAAAGTCCGCCGGCGAGCCATGGCTACACCTTC; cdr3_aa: CASKSPPASHGYTF
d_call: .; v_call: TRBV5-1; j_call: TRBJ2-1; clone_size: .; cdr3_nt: TGCGCCAGCAGCTTGGGCCAGGGAAATGAGCAGTTCTTC; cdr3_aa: CASSLGQGNEQFF
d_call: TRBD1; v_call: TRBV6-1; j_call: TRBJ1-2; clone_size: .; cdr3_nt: TGTGCCAGCGCCAAATGGGACAGTGGCTATGGCTACACCTTC; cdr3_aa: CASAKWDSGYGYTF
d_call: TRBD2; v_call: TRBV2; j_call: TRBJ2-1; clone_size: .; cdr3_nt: TGTGCCAGCAGTTATTACCCGGGACTAGCGGGAGGGCTGGCCAATGAGCAGTTCTTC; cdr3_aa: CASSYYPGLAGGLANEQFF